A selection of T cell receptor beta chains follows, all from one sample in a study of Graves' ophthalmopathy and Graves' hyperthyroidism. MiXCR, run by TCRdb on the multiplex PCR reads, gives a single entry per CDR3 protein. The table shows some 350,000 distinct CDR3 sequences, with about 18% occurring only once. Sequenced: peripheral blood. These receptors were collected from an adult woman with stable Graves' hyperthyroidism. The CDR3 runs from the conserved cysteine through the conserved F or W. Each record gives: V gene, J gene, D gene, clone size, CDR3 DNA, CDR3 protein. The D gene is left open where the match is weak. Size values are once, few and many counts, or a class for expanded clones, and some rows have none.

V gene: TRBV27; J gene: TRBJ2-2; D gene: NA; clone size: many; CDR3 DNA: TGTGCCAGCAGTTTTGGGAGAGGGAACACCGGGGAGCTGTTTTTT; CDR3 protein: CASSFGRGNTGELFF
V gene: TRBV6-2/TRBV6-3; J gene: TRBJ2-2; D gene: NA; clone size: many; CDR3 DNA: TGTGCCAGCAGTTTTGGCGGGGAGCTGTTTTTT; CDR3 protein: CASSFGGELFF
V gene: TRBV29-1; J gene: TRBJ1-1; D gene: NA; clone size: many; CDR3 DNA: TGCAGCGTTGACCTTGGGGGAAACACTGAAGCTTTCTTT; CDR3 protein: CSVDLGGNTEAFF
V gene: TRBV20-1; J gene: TRBJ1-1; D gene: NA; clone size: many; CDR3 DNA: TGCAGTGCTAGAGCTGGGGACACTGAAGCTTTCTTT; CDR3 protein: CSARAGDTEAFF
V gene: TRBV6-2/TRBV6-3; J gene: TRBJ2-4; D gene: NA; clone size: few; CDR3 DNA: TGTGCCAGCAGTCACGGCCAGGTCATAGCCAAAAACATTCAGTACTTC; CDR3 protein: CASSHGQVIAKNIQYF
V gene: TRBV25-1; J gene: TRBJ2-7; D gene: NA; clone size: many; CDR3 DNA: TGTGCCAGCAGTGCCCAAACAGGAGGCTACTCCTACGAGCAGTACTTC; CDR3 protein: CASSAQTGGYSYEQYF
V gene: TRBV6-1; J gene: TRBJ1-6; D gene: NA; clone size: many; CDR3 DNA: TGTGCCAGCGGGGGGCTGAGTAATTCACCCCTCCACTTT; CDR3 protein: CASGGLSNSPLHF
V gene: TRBV30; J gene: TRBJ1-1; D gene: NA; clone size: many; CDR3 DNA: TGTGCCTGGAATGGGAGGGAGACAGCTTTGAACACTGAAGCTTTCTTT; CDR3 protein: CAWNGRETALNTEAFF
V gene: TRBV7-6; J gene: TRBJ2-7; D gene: TRBD1; clone size: many; CDR3 DNA: TGTGCCAGCAGCTTCGGGACAGGGGGTCCTAACTCCTACGAGCAGTACTTC; CDR3 protein: CASSFGTGGPNSYEQYF
V gene: TRBV28; J gene: TRBJ2-2; D gene: NA; clone size: many; CDR3 DNA: TGTGCCAGCAGTTTAGTTTACACCGGGGAGCTGTTTTTT; CDR3 protein: CASSLVYTGELFF
V gene: TRBV30; J gene: TRBJ2-4; D gene: TRBD2; clone size: many; CDR3 DNA: TGTGCCTGGTCGGCGATAGCGGGAGCGCAGAACATTCAGTACTTC; CDR3 protein: CAWSAIAGAQNIQYF
V gene: TRBV6-2/TRBV6-3; J gene: TRBJ1-2; D gene: NA; clone size: many; CDR3 DNA: TGTGCCAGCAGTTACCCTCAGCGGGGCAGGTCGGACTATGGCTACACCTTC; CDR3 protein: CASSYPQRGRSDYGYTF
V gene: TRBV18; J gene: TRBJ2-7; D gene: NA; clone size: few; CDR3 DNA: TGTGCCAGCTCACCGGGGACCAGGGGTAGCTACGAGCAGTACTTC; CDR3 protein: CASSPGTRGSYEQYF
V gene: TRBV2; J gene: TRBJ1-5; D gene: NA; clone size: NA; CDR3 DNA: TGTGCCAGCAGTGGTCAACAGGGTTCGAGACAGCCCCAGCATTTT; CDR3 protein: CASSGQQGSRQPQHF
V gene: TRBV6-5; J gene: TRBJ2-7; D gene: NA; clone size: once; CDR3 DNA: TGTGCCAGCAGTTACTCGAGAGGCAGCCTCTACGAGCAGTACTTC; CDR3 protein: CASSYSRGSLYEQYF
V gene: TRBV28; J gene: TRBJ1-2; D gene: NA; clone size: many; CDR3 DNA: TGTGCCAGCAGTGCCCCGGCGGGCTTGACTGGCTACACCTTC; CDR3 protein: CASSAPAGLTGYTF
V gene: TRBV12-3/TRBV12-4; J gene: TRBJ1-2; D gene: TRBD1; clone size: many; CDR3 DNA: TGTGCCAGCAGTTCGGACAGGGCGAATGGCTACACCTTC; CDR3 protein: CASSSDRANGYTF
V gene: TRBV2; J gene: TRBJ2-6; D gene: NA; clone size: NA; CDR3 DNA: TGTGCCAGCAGTGATGTTTCAGGATGGGGCAGATCTACTGGGGCCAACGTCCTGACTTTC; CDR3 protein: CASSDVSGWGRSTGANVLTF
V gene: TRBV4-1; J gene: TRBJ2-7; D gene: NA; clone size: few; CDR3 DNA: TGCGCCAGCAGCCAAGAAAAGGTGCCAACCTACGAGCAGTACTTC; CDR3 protein: CASSQEKVPTYEQYF
V gene: TRBV12-3/TRBV12-4; J gene: TRBJ1-6; D gene: TRBD1; clone size: NA; CDR3 DNA: TGTGCCAGCAGTCCGGGACAGGGTGATAATTCACCCCTCCACTTT; CDR3 protein: CASSPGQGDNSPLHF
V gene: TRBV20-1; J gene: TRBJ1-5; D gene: TRBD1; clone size: many; CDR3 DNA: TGCAGTGCCAAAAAGGGGACAGGGGGCAATCAGCCCCAGCATTTT; CDR3 protein: CSAKKGTGGNQPQHF
V gene: TRBV20-1; J gene: TRBJ2-5; D gene: TRBD2; clone size: many; CDR3 DNA: TGCAGTGCTGAAGAAGCTAGCGGCATAAAAGAGACCCAGTACTTC; CDR3 protein: CSAEEASGIKETQYF
V gene: TRBV18; J gene: TRBJ2-7; D gene: TRBD2; clone size: few; CDR3 DNA: TGTGCCAGCTCACCCAAATTAGGACTAGCGGGCGCCAGCTCCTACGAGCAGTACTTC; CDR3 protein: CASSPKLGLAGASSYEQYF
V gene: TRBV11-2; J gene: TRBJ2-5; D gene: NA; clone size: many; CDR3 DNA: TGTGCCAGCAGCACGGACCTGGCGGGGATCCCAGGGTGGGCCCAGTACTTC; CDR3 protein: CASSTDLAGIPGWAQYF
V gene: TRBV28; J gene: TRBJ1-1; D gene: NA; clone size: many; CDR3 DNA: TGTGCCAGCTTGGGCCTGAACACTGAAGCTTTCTTT; CDR3 protein: CASLGLNTEAFF
V gene: TRBV6-1; J gene: TRBJ2-7; D gene: NA; clone size: many; CDR3 DNA: TGTGCCAGCAGTGTTCTGGGGGGCACCTACGAGCAGTACTTC; CDR3 protein: CASSVLGGTYEQYF
V gene: TRBV4-1; J gene: TRBJ1-3; D gene: NA; clone size: NA; CDR3 DNA: TGCGCCAGCAGCCGCATGGGTGTTGCTGGAAACACCATATATTTT; CDR3 protein: CASSRMGVAGNTIYF
V gene: TRBV10-3; J gene: TRBJ2-7; D gene: TRBD1; clone size: many; CDR3 DNA: TGTGCCACCTCCGGGACAGGGGCGGGCGAGCAGTACTTC; CDR3 protein: CATSGTGAGEQYF
V gene: TRBV20-1; J gene: TRBJ2-7; D gene: NA; clone size: NA; CDR3 DNA: TGCAGTGCTAGAGATGTACCCCAAGAGACTCAGTACTTC; CDR3 protein: CSARDVPQETQYF
V gene: TRBV3-1; J gene: TRBJ1-2; D gene: NA; clone size: many; CDR3 DNA: TGTGCCAGCAGCCAAGGCAGTCTCTATGGCTACACCTTC; CDR3 protein: CASSQGSLYGYTF
V gene: TRBV10-2; J gene: TRBJ1-6; D gene: NA; clone size: NA; CDR3 DNA: TGCGCCAGCAGTGGGGGGACGGGTTCACCCCTCCACTTT; CDR3 protein: CASSGGTGSPLHF
V gene: TRBV6-1; J gene: TRBJ2-7; D gene: TRBD1; clone size: many; CDR3 DNA: TGTGCCAGCAGTAAGCTTGGTTTGGGACAGGGGGGTCACGAGCAGTACTTC; CDR3 protein: CASSKLGLGQGGHEQYF
V gene: TRBV28; J gene: TRBJ2-7; D gene: TRBD2; clone size: many; CDR3 DNA: TGTGCCAGCAGTCGTAGCGGGAGCGTCTCCTACGAGCAGTACTTC; CDR3 protein: CASSRSGSVSYEQYF
V gene: TRBV6-2/TRBV6-3; J gene: TRBJ2-7; D gene: TRBD2; clone size: many; CDR3 DNA: TGTGCCAGCAGACCCGGGGGGACTAGCGGCTACGAGCAGTACTTC; CDR3 protein: CASRPGGTSGYEQYF
V gene: TRBV6-5; J gene: TRBJ1-2; D gene: TRBD1; clone size: NA; CDR3 DNA: TGTGCCAGCAGTTACGGGACAGGGGGCCATGGGTATGGCTACACCTTC; CDR3 protein: CASSYGTGGHGYGYTF
V gene: TRBV6-2/TRBV6-3; J gene: TRBJ1-1; D gene: TRBD1; clone size: NA; CDR3 DNA: TGTGCCAGCAGTCGGGACAGGATCAACACTGAAGCTTTCTTT; CDR3 protein: CASSRDRINTEAFF
V gene: TRBV2; J gene: TRBJ2-7; D gene: NA; clone size: many; CDR3 DNA: TGTGCCAGCACCACCTTTCGGAGGGAGGCCTACGAGCAGTACTTC; CDR3 protein: CASTTFRREAYEQYF
V gene: TRBV6-5; J gene: TRBJ1-1; D gene: NA; clone size: many; CDR3 DNA: TGTGCCAGCAGTTACTCCGGGACGAACACTGAAGCTTTCTTT; CDR3 protein: CASSYSGTNTEAFF
V gene: TRBV5-6; J gene: TRBJ1-1; D gene: TRBD1; clone size: many; CDR3 DNA: TGTGCCAGCAGCTTTACAGGGGTTTTTCAAGGTTACACTGAAGCTTTCTTT; CDR3 protein: CASSFTGVFQGYTEAFF
V gene: TRBV12-3/TRBV12-4; J gene: TRBJ1-1; D gene: NA; clone size: few; CDR3 DNA: TGTGCCAGCACCAAGACAGAGAACACTGAAGCTTTCTTT; CDR3 protein: CASTKTENTEAFF
V gene: TRBV28; J gene: TRBJ2-7; D gene: TRBD1; clone size: many; CDR3 DNA: TGTGCCAGCAGTTTACAGGCGGGACAGGGTGGCTACGAGCAGTACTTC; CDR3 protein: CASSLQAGQGGYEQYF
V gene: TRBV29-1; J gene: TRBJ2-7; D gene: NA; clone size: few; CDR3 DNA: TGCAGCGTCGCGGGACTTCCCCCGGCCAGCGGCTCCTACGAGCAGTACTTC; CDR3 protein: CSVAGLPPASGSYEQYF
V gene: TRBV4-2; J gene: TRBJ2-6; D gene: NA; clone size: few; CDR3 DNA: TGTGCCAGCAGCCATAGACCTGGGGCCAACGTCCTGACTTTC; CDR3 protein: CASSHRPGANVLTF
V gene: TRBV12-3/TRBV12-4; J gene: TRBJ1-5; D gene: NA; clone size: few; CDR3 DNA: TGTGCCAGCAGGCTACAGGGGCCCCAGCATTTT; CDR3 protein: CASRLQGPQHF
V gene: TRBV7-8; J gene: TRBJ2-5; D gene: TRBD2; clone size: NA; CDR3 DNA: TGTGCCGGAGCGGGAGGGCACCAAGAGACCCAGTACTTC; CDR3 protein: CAGAGGHQETQYF
V gene: TRBV7-3; J gene: TRBJ2-7; D gene: NA; clone size: many; CDR3 DNA: TGTGCCAGCAGCTTATTTGTGGGCTACGAGCAGTACTTC; CDR3 protein: CASSLFVGYEQYF
V gene: TRBV7-9; J gene: TRBJ1-5; D gene: NA; clone size: many; CDR3 DNA: TGTGCCAGCAGCTTAGATCAGGCCGGTCACGGGCCCCAGCATTTT; CDR3 protein: CASSLDQAGHGPQHF
V gene: TRBV6-5; J gene: TRBJ2-2; D gene: TRBD1; clone size: many; CDR3 DNA: TGTGCCAGCAGTAGACAGGGGCCCGGGGAGCTGTTTTTT; CDR3 protein: CASSRQGPGELFF
V gene: TRBV20-1; J gene: TRBJ1-5; D gene: NA; clone size: NA; CDR3 DNA: TGCAGTGGGGTGGTCAATAGCAATCAGCCCCAGCATTTT; CDR3 protein: CSGVVNSNQPQHF
V gene: TRBV7-2; J gene: TRBJ2-7; D gene: TRBD2; clone size: many; CDR3 DNA: TGTGCCAGCAGCTTAGCGCGGGAGGTGGGCGAGCAGTACTTC; CDR3 protein: CASSLAREVGEQYF
V gene: TRBV4-1; J gene: TRBJ2-7; D gene: TRBD1; clone size: many; CDR3 DNA: TGCGCCAGCAGCCAGACTGGGACAGGCGCCTACGAGCAGTACTTC; CDR3 protein: CASSQTGTGAYEQYF
V gene: TRBV18; J gene: TRBJ1-1; D gene: NA; clone size: few; CDR3 DNA: TGTGCCAGCTCGGGTAGGACTGAAGCTTTCTTT; CDR3 protein: CASSGRTEAFF
V gene: TRBV20-1; J gene: TRBJ1-1; D gene: NA; clone size: NA; CDR3 DNA: TGCAGTGCTATGGGTAGGGTTGAAGGGAGGAACACTGAAGCTTTCTTT; CDR3 protein: CSAMGRVEGRNTEAFF